One and the same sample provided the 13 T cell receptor beta chains below, sequenced in a study of OX40 agonist ivuxolimab in advanced cancers. TCRdb's table, derived via immunoSEQ multiplex PCR, lists solely in-frame clones and lacks some. The sample consists of roughly 48,000 clones, nearly 85% of them appearing once. This specimen was CD4+ or CD8+ T cells sorted from blood, taken in a trial of the OX40 agonist ivuxolimab. These TCRs come from an adult with an advanced solid tumor such as melanoma, head and neck, liver or kidney cancer.

The V call is TRBV5-5, the J call TRBJ1-6; 8 nucleotides agree with TRBD1. The V gene end was trimmed by 4 bases and the J gene end by 6 bases; junction bases not matched to a gene: 6. The CDR3 runs to 15 residues. Germline V gene lookup returns CDR1 SGHKS and CDR2 YYEKEE (reference sequence). CDR3 in DNA: TGTGCCAGCAGCCTCGGACAGGGCATTAATTCACCCCTCCACTTT. As protein: CASSLGQGINSPLHF.

This clone was seen a few times. V is TRBV10-3 and J is TRBJ2-5, with a weak D call TRBD1 (5 bases). Trimming shortened V by 4 bases and J by 4 bases, and 10 bases separated the two germline ends. Germline CDR1 ENHRY, CDR2 SYGVKD. The CDR3 extends over 13 amino acids. CDR3 nucleotides: TGTGCCATCAGTGGGGGCGTCGGAGAGACCCAGTACTTC. Translated, it gives CAISGGVGETQYF.

The genes are TRBV5-1 and TRBJ1-1, with TRBD1 identical over 12 bases. Germline-derived CDR1 and CDR2 are SGHRS and YFSETQ. The CDR3 consists of 18 residues. Trimming cost V 6 bases and J 0 bases; bases outside gene matches: 12. Here the CDR3 DNA reads TGCGCCAGCACCATGGGACAGGGGGCGATTCCTATGAACACTGAAGCTTTCTTT. It is translated as CASTMGQGAIPMNTEAFF.

This clone has more than one count but fewer than ten. J is TRBJ1-1 and V is TRBV5-1; possible D gene TRBD1, 6 bases. The V gene's germline CDR1 is SGHRS and CDR2 YFSETQ. CDR3 length equals 16 residues. Trimming pared 0 bases from V and 3 bases from J, leaving 15 bases between. The CDR3 DNA sequence: TGCGCCAGCAGCTTGGAGGCGGGGGGCCCGGACACTGAAGCTTTCTTT. It translates to CASSLEAGGPDTEAFF.

In its sample, this clone was seen a few times. This rearrangement joins TRBV5-1 to TRBJ2-7; either TRBD1 or TRBD2 may supply D (5 bases each). Between the trimmed V and J ends, which lost 0 bases and 2 bases, there was a span of 12 bases. CDR1 SGHRS and CDR2 YFSETQ come from the germline V gene. This CDR3 has 15 amino acids. The chain's CDR3 is CASSLVSGDAYEQYF. For the CDR3, the DNA is TGCGCCAGCAGCTTGGTGTCTGGGGACGCCTACGAGCAGTACTTC.

V gene TRBV19 combines with J gene TRBJ1-6; 10 bases are shared with TRBD1. The CDR3 length is 17 residues. Trimming at V came to 2 bases and at J to 9 bases, leaving 10 bases not matched to a gene. Per the germline V gene, CDR1 is LNHDA and CDR2 is SQIVND (reference sequence). The CDR3 reads CASSISLRQGASSPLHF. The CDR3 DNA reads TGTGCCAGTAGTATAAGCCTCAGACAGGGGGCGAGTTCACCCCTCCACTTT.

The chain combines TRBV19 with TRBJ1-5, with a tentative D call TRBD1 (5 bases). V gave up 3 bases and J gave up 4 bases, with 13 bases separating them. The germline gives CDR1 LNHDA, CDR2 SQIVND (reference sequence). The CDR3 runs 15 residues. Here the CDR3 DNA reads TGTGCCAGTAGTATCGGACAATCTCGGAATCAGCCCCAGCATTTT. Translation: CASSIGQSRNQPQHF.

By share of the sample, this clone is medium-sized. The chain joins TRBV28 to TRBJ1-3; weak D call: TRBD1 (5 bases). The CDR3 spans 15 residues. Looked up from germline, CDR1 is MDHEN and CDR2 is SYDVKM. V lost 2 bases and J lost 0, with 8 bases in between. Here the CDR3 DNA reads TGTGCCAGCAGTTTAGGGGCAGCCTCTGGAAACACCATATATTTT. Translated, it gives CASSLGAASGNTIYF.

The genes are TRBV5-1 and TRBJ2-5; 10 bases are a match to TRBD2. The V gene's germline CDR1 is SGHRS and CDR2 YFSETQ. The V segment lost 0 bases and the J segment 5 bases; nucleotides outside the gene matches: 10. The CDR3 extends over 17 amino acids. As DNA, the CDR3 is TGCGCCAGCAGCTTGGTACCGAGCGGGGGGGCTTCTGAGACCCAGTACTTC. Amino acids: CASSLVPSGGASETQYF.

The rearrangement joins TRBV7-2 to TRBJ1-4; D call uncertain. CDR3 length: 14 amino acids. Trimming took 5 bases from V and 3 from J, leaving 10 bases between them. Looked up from germline, CDR1 is SGHTA and CDR2 is FQGNSA. CDR3 coding DNA: TGTGCCAGCAGCCTGGGCAGATCTAATGAAAAACTGTTTTTT. It is translated as CASSLGRSNEKLFF.

This clone was observed once. The chain employs TRBV6-1 and TRBJ2-5; D unclear. The CDR3 is 12 amino acids. The V gene's germline CDR1 is MNHNS and CDR2 SASEGT. Trimming cost V 5 bases and J 4 bases, with 8 bases left between them. CDR3: CASSNNRETQYF. In DNA, the CDR3 is TGTGCCAGCAGTAACAATCGAGAGACCCAGTACTTC.

This sequence joins TRBV19 and TRBJ2-3, with 12 bases that match TRBD2. Germline lookup yields CDR1 LNHDA and CDR2 SQIVND (reference sequence). The CDR3 consists of 15 residues. The trim removed 7 bases at V and 10 bases at J, leaving 12 bases unmatched. CDR3 in amino acids: CASIAPSGGAGAQYF. The CDR3 DNA follows: TGTGCCAGTATTGCCCCTAGCGGGGGGGCGGGGGCGCAGTATTTT.

The table lists this clone with a count of one. The chain is built from TRBV19 and TRBJ1-3; no definite D call. The length of the CDR3 is 12 residues. Germline CDR1 and CDR2: LNHDA and SQIVND (reference sequence). The germline V and J ends were trimmed by 7 bases and 2 bases, with 6 bases remaining between them. The CDR3 sequence is CASKSPGNTIYF. CDR3 coding DNA: TGTGCCAGTAAAAGTCCTGGAAACACCATATATTTT.